This T cell receptor beta chain is from a study of persistence of HIV-infected CD4 T cells. The stimulus was an HIV-1 Gag 15-mer peptide pool, about 1 ug/peptide/mL. CD40L-negative CD69-negative CD45RO-high memory CD4+ T cells were sorted as populations depleted of antigen-responding cells. Adults with HIV-1 started suppressive ART while chronically infected. Donors had CD4+ T cell counts above 400 cells/uL and were CMV-seropositive. The germline V gene encodes CDR1 MNHEY and CDR2 SVGAGI. This CDR3 comprises 15 residues. V gave up 0 bases and J gave up 0 bases, with 8 bases separating them. The immunoSEQ assay was version 4, run in survey mode. Some clones are missing from TCRdb's copy, which holds only in-frame ones; the method was immunoSEQ multiplex PCR. The sample includes about 64,000 clones, about 77% of them seen just once. This clone has only a few counts. The antigen remains unidentified.

The sequencing used CD4+ T cells sorted from PBMCs after approximately 20-hour stimulation, collected from a patient who received antiretroviral therapy. The receptor was derived from an adult man with HIV who was CMV-seropositive. The rearrangement joins TRBV6-5 to TRBJ1-1, with D perhaps TRBD1 (6 bases). The CDR3 nucleotides are TGTGCCAGCAGTTACTCAGGGGGGGTGAACACTGAAGCTTTCTTT. The encoded protein is CASSYSGGVNTEAFF.